The 26 T cell receptor beta chains reported below all come from one sample, sequenced in a study of OX40 agonist ivuxolimab in advanced cancers. Profiling relied on immunoSEQ multiplex PCR, and the TCRdb table lists in-frame clones only, not all of them. The data hold roughly 70,000 clones, with around 84% observed a single time. The sequenced sample was CD4+ or CD8+ T cells sorted from blood, obtained in a trial of the OX40 agonist ivuxolimab. These receptors were collected from an adult with an advanced solid tumor such as melanoma, head and neck, liver or kidney cancer.

The gene calls are TRBV19 and TRBJ2-5; D perhaps matches TRBD2 (5 bases). Trimming removed 6 bases from V and 2 bases from J, with 19 bases in between. The germline V gene encodes CDR1 LNHDA and CDR2 SQIVND (reference sequence). The CDR3 consists of 16 residues. The CDR3 region is CASSAPENGIQETQYF. Written as DNA, the CDR3 is TGTGCCAGTAGCGCGCCCGAAAACGGGATTCAAGAGACCCAGTACTTC.

This chain uses TRBV2 with TRBJ1-2, with 10 positions matching TRBD1. After removal of 2 bases from V and 6 bases from J, the junction contained 12 bases not matched to a gene. Per germline, CDR1 SNHLY and CDR2 FYNNEI. The CDR3 covers 17 residues. In DNA form, the CDR3 reads TGTGCCAGCAGTGAAAAGGGGACAGGGGCGATTAAGAATGGCTACACCTTC. Translation: CASSEKGTGAIKNGYTF.

This chain links TRBV9 with TRBJ2-7, with D maybe TRBD2 (5 bases). Trimming pared 0 bases from V and 0 bases from J, leaving 19 bases between. Germline CDR1 SGDLS, CDR2 YYNGEE. This CDR3 region has 18 residues. DNA of the CDR3: TGTGCCAGCAGCGTAGATTCGGGGAGACAAACCAGCTCCTACGAGCAGTACTTC. Translated: CASSVDSGRQTSSYEQYF.

The CDR3 region is CASSVGIGNTIYF. CDR3 in DNA: TGTGCCAGTAGTGTTGGGATAGGAAACACCATATATTTT. The V and J genes are TRBV19 and TRBJ1-3; D remains unclear. Germline V gene sequence: CDR1 LNHDA, CDR2 SQIVND (reference sequence). The CDR3 length is 13 residues. Trimming removed 5 bases from V and 4 bases from J, with 9 bases in between.

V usage is TRBV18 and J usage is TRBJ2-6; maybe TRBD1 (6 bases). The CDR3 has 17 residues. Looked up from germline, CDR1 is KGHSH and CDR2 is LQKENI. V lost 3 bases and J lost 4, with 16 bases in between. CDR3 DNA sequence: TGTGCCAGCTCACCGCAACAAACAGGGTCCGGGGCCAACGTCCTGACTTTC. Translated: CASSPQQTGSGANVLTF.

This chain uses TRBV27 with TRBJ2-7; the match to TRBD2 covers 7 bases. The germline CDR1 and CDR2 sequences are MNHEY and SMNVEV (reference sequence). The CDR3 extends over 15 amino acids. With 2 bases clipped from V and 2 bases from J, the junction kept 6 bases outside the gene matches. CDR3 region: CASSLVGRDAYEQYF. Written as DNA, the CDR3 is TGTGCCAGCAGTTTAGTTGGGAGGGACGCCTACGAGCAGTACTTC.

CDR3 bases: TGTGCCTGGAGTCCCCGGCGGGGGGAAGCTTTCTTT. This sequence encodes CAWSPRRGEAFF. J is TRBJ1-1 and V is TRBV30; tentative D call: TRBD1 (5 bases). V was clipped by 2 bases and J by 8 bases, with 12 bases between them. The CDR3 runs to 12 residues. The germline gives CDR1 GTSNPN, CDR2 SVGIG (reference sequence).

The genes are TRBV27 and TRBJ2-7, with 7 bases that match TRBD1. From germline, CDR1 is MNHEY and CDR2 SMNVEV (reference sequence). CDR3 length: 15 residues. With V trimmed by 3 bases and J by 6 bases, 11 bases remained unmatched. The CDR3 reads CASSFRGPASVEQYF. The CDR3 DNA follows: TGTGCCAGCAGTTTTAGGGGGCCAGCGAGCGTCGAGCAGTACTTC.

The J gene is TRBJ1-3, the V gene TRBV5-1; the D is unclear. Germline loops: CDR1 SGHRS, CDR2 YFSETQ. The CDR3 covers 14 residues. V dropped 2 bases and J dropped 0 bases, with 6 bases sitting between them. The CDR3 loop reads CASSLGLSGNTIYF. CDR3 sequence (DNA): TGCGCCAGCAGCTTAGGCCTCTCTGGAAACACCATATATTTT.

CDR3 DNA: TGTGCCAGCAGCCAGGGGGCGGGTGAAAAACTGTTTTTT. Translated, it gives CASSQGAGEKLFF. The V and J genes are TRBV6-1 and TRBJ1-4; 8 bases are shared with TRBD1. Germline assignment: CDR1 MNHNS and CDR2 SASEGT. V lost 6 bases, J lost 7 bases, and 4 bases stayed unmatched. This CDR3 contains 13 residues.

This rearrangement joins TRBV6-5 to TRBJ1-2, with D possibly TRBD1 on 5 matching bases. Deletions cut 8 bases from V and 4 bases from J, with 11 bases between. This CDR3 contains 12 residues. In germline, CDR1 is MNHEY, CDR2 SVGAGI. CDR3: CASRDGLYGYTF. The CDR3 DNA reads as TGTGCCAGCCGGGACGGCCTCTATGGCTACACCTTC.

The rearrangement joins TRBV30 to TRBJ2-4, with TRBD2 identical over 12 bases. This CDR3 has 13 residues. The V gene end was trimmed by 0 bases and the J gene end by 15 bases; junction bases not matched to a gene: 6. Looked up from germline, CDR1 is GTSNPN and CDR2 is SVGIG (reference sequence). The CDR3 spells CAWSVLAGGPSYF. The CDR3 DNA reads TGTGCCTGGAGTGTGCTAGCGGGAGGGCCCTCGTACTTC.

V and J are TRBV10-3 and TRBJ2-3; no clear D gene. V was shortened by 7 bases and J by 4 bases, with 12 bases between the two germline ends. The length of the CDR3 is 13 residues. Per the germline V gene, CDR1 is ENHRY and CDR2 is SYGVKD. For the CDR3, the DNA is TGTGCCATCACCGAACAAGGCTCAGATACGCAGTATTTT. Its protein product is CAITEQGSDTQYF.

The chain employs TRBV5-1 and TRBJ2-5; TRBD1 is a possible D gene (6 bases). The V gene lost 2 bases and the J gene lost 2 bases, with 10 bases spanning the gap. The germline gives CDR1 SGHRS, CDR2 YFSETQ. The length of the CDR3 is 14 residues. Written as DNA, the CDR3 is TGCGCCAGCAGCTTTACGGGACAACAAGAGACCCAGTACTTC. Translated: CASSFTGQQETQYF.

This chain joins TRBV2 and TRBJ1-2; TRBD1 agrees at 7 bases. The length of the CDR3 is 14 residues. Germline assignment: CDR1 SNHLY and CDR2 FYNNEI. V lost 7 bases, J lost 4 bases, and 9 bases stayed unmatched. This CDR3 is CASKLGGASYGYTF. CDR3 coding DNA: TGTGCCAGCAAACTAGGGGGCGCGAGCTATGGCTACACCTTC.

As concerns this clone: Other DNA sequences in the same sample also yield this CDR3. The rearrangement uses TRBV5-1 and TRBJ2-2; 7 bases align to TRBD1. The CDR3 has 14 amino acids. The V gene's germline CDR1 is SGHRS and CDR2 YFSETQ. The V segment lost 4 bases and the J segment 5 bases; nucleotides outside the gene matches: 5. CDR3 region: CASSTGQPTGELFF. CDR3 nucleotides: TGCGCCAGCAGCACGGGACAGCCGACCGGGGAGCTGTTTTTT.

The chain has TRBV19 and TRBJ1-2; 9 positions agree with TRBD1. CDR3 length: 15 amino acids. V lost 6 bases to trimming and J lost 8 bases; unmatched junction nucleotides: 13. Germline V gene sequence: CDR1 LNHDA, CDR2 SQIVND (reference sequence). CDR3 in DNA: TGTGCCAGTAGATTTGGGGACAGGGCCTCGGAGGGCTACACCTTC. Its translation: CASRFGDRASEGYTF.

The chain uses TRBV11-2 and TRBJ2-5, with 7 positions matching TRBD1. V lost 8 bases, J lost 1 base, and 10 bases stayed unmatched. Germline V CDR1 and CDR2: SGHAT, FQNNGV. The CDR3 spans 15 residues. The DNA for the CDR3 is TGTGCCAGCGGACCTTCGGGACAGCCCCAAGAGACCCAGTACTTC. Translating it yields CASGPSGQPQETQYF. The full variable domain, in which reference TRBV11-2 and TRBJ2-5 provide the parts outside the CDR3, is EAGVAQSPRYKIIEKRQSVAFWCNPISGHATLYWYQQILGQGPKLLIQFQNNGVVDDSQLPKDRFSAERLKGVDSTLKIQPAKLEDSAVYLCASGPSGQPQETQYFGPGTRLLVL.

V gene TRBV5-4 combines with J gene TRBJ1-4, with D perhaps matching TRBD1 (5 bases). The CDR3 covers 14 residues. Trimming removed 4 bases at V and 8 bases at J, with 15 bases between. Germline CDR1 is SGHNT and CDR2 is YYREEE (reference sequence). The CDR3 sequence is CASSMGPRGEKLFF. CDR3 DNA sequence: TGTGCCAGCAGCATGGGACCTCGGGGGGAAAAACTGTTTTTT. The full variable domain, rest sourced from reference TRBV5-4 and TRBJ1-4, is ETGVTQSPTHLIKTRGQQVTLRCSSQSGHNTVSWYQQALGQGPQFIFQYYREEENGRGNFPPRFSGLQFPNYSSELNVNALELDDSALYLCASSMGPRGEKLFFGSGTQLSVL.

This rearrangement joins TRBV19 to TRBJ2-1; 13 nucleotides match TRBD2. Germline lookup yields CDR1 LNHDA and CDR2 SQIVND (reference sequence). Trimming took 5 bases from V and 7 from J; bases not matched to a gene: 8. This CDR3 is 16 amino acids long. CDR3 coding DNA: TGTGCCAGTAGTGCCCGACTAGCGGGAGGCCTTAATGAGCAGTTCTTC. Protein: CASSARLAGGLNEQFF.

The genes are TRBV6-5 and TRBJ1-5; weak D call: TRBD1 (5 bases). Germline V gives CDR1 MNHEY, CDR2 SVGAGI. This CDR3 is built from 15 residues. V lost 6 bases and J lost 7, with 19 bases in between. The DNA of the CDR3 is TGTGCCAGCAGGAGGTTGGGGGGGGAGAGGCAGCCCCAGCATTTT. Protein product: CASRRLGGERQPQHF.

CDR3 bases: TGTGCCAGCAGTTACTCGATAGGAGGGACTAACTATGGCTACACCTTC. This sequence encodes CASSYSIGGTNYGYTF. The chain uses TRBV6-5 and TRBJ1-2, with D uncertain. Germline V gene data show CDR1 as MNHEY and CDR2 as SVGAGI. With 0 bases removed from V and 0 bases from J, the gap between germline ends came to 11 bases. The CDR3 consists of 16 residues.

The CDR3 coding sequence is TGTGCCAGCAGTTTCAAAGGGAACATTCAGTACTTC. Translating it yields CASSFKGNIQYF. The rearrangement uses TRBV27 and TRBJ2-4; no clear D gene. CDR1 is MNHEY, CDR2 SMNVEV, per germline (reference sequence). The V and J ends lost 3 bases and 7 bases respectively, with 7 bases between them. The CDR3 spans 12 residues.

The chain employs TRBV2 and TRBJ2-5; TRBD1 agrees at 9 bases. The germline gives CDR1 SNHLY, CDR2 FYNNEI. J gave up 5 bases and V 6 bases, and 16 bases lay outside the gene matches. The CDR3 has 17 residues. As DNA, the CDR3 is TGTGCCAGCAGCGAGGGGAGGGGTTTGGACAGGGGTGAGACCCAGTACTTC. Translated, it gives CASSEGRGLDRGETQYF.

In this sample, this clone turned up a few times. The chain is built from TRBV20-1 and TRBJ2-7; weak D call: TRBD1 (5 bases). This CDR3 region has 11 residues. The germline V gene encodes CDR1 DFQATT and CDR2 SNEGSKA (reference sequence). V lost 5 bases and J lost 4, with 9 bases in between. CDR3 in amino acids: CSASGQYEQYF. The DNA of the CDR3 is TGCAGTGCTTCAGGGCAGTACGAGCAGTACTTC.

The CDR3 sequence is CASSQGLAASGNTIYF. The CDR3 bases are TGTGCCAGCAGCCAAGGGTTGGCAGCCTCTGGAAACACCATATATTTT. The rearrangement joins TRBV14 to TRBJ1-3; D uncertain. The CDR3 sequence is 16 residues long. Germline V CDR1 and CDR2: SGHDN, FVKESK. Trimming shortened V by 1 base and J by 0 bases, and 10 bases separated the two germline ends. The whole variable domain, remainder taken from reference TRBV14 and TRBJ1-3, is EAGVTQFPSHSVIEKGQTVTLRCDPISGHDNLYWYRRVMGKEIKFLLHFVKESKQDESGMPNNRFLAERTGGTYSTLKVQPAELEDSGVYFCASSQGLAASGNTIYFGEGSWLTVV.